This paragraph reports one TCR beta chain. Which antigen it targets is not known. Qualities for individual bases were not recorded, and no much larger clone is one base off. This entry belongs to a study of T-cell memory formation after mild COVID-19 (dated by TCRdb to the early 2020s). In terms of the full investigation: Most TCR sequence clusters were specific to one of the two donors. In a couple of donors, T-cell clones that expanded and contracted after mild COVID-19 were tracked by sequencing TCRalpha and TCRbeta repertoires over time. Two young, previously healthy adult volunteers made up the cohort, one male and one female. Findings and caveats that apply to the study as a whole: Contracting CD4+ clones were found mainly in CM and EM memory subsets, while CD8+ clones were enriched in EMRA. The second-wave clones that peaked on day 37 were not confirmed to be SARS-CoV-2 specific. Balanced CD4/CD8 phenotypes were observed for clones contracting from day 15 to 85, whereas a bias towards CD4+ was observed for a second wave of clones expanding from day 15 to 37. Some responding clones were detected in pre-infection memory, suggesting pre-existing cross-reactive memory T cells joined the SARS-CoV-2 response. The study covered only a couple of mild cases, and larger cohorts including severe cases with pre-infection samples were considered necessary.

There are 15 amino acids in the CDR3, from cysteine to phenylalanine inclusive. Just CDR3 DNA is preserved here, 45 bases in frame from base 1. The CDR1 and CDR2 encoded by the germline V gene are MNHEY and SVGEGT. At the junction V is shortened by 2 bases and J by 8 bases; bases outside the gene matches: 5. PBMCs were isolated by Ficoll-Paque density gradient centrifugation. The instrument given in TCRdb is Illumina NovaSeq 6000. cDNA libraries for TCRalpha and TCRbeta were prepared by 5'RACE using constant-segment primers, with sample barcodes and unique molecular identifiers added. RNA was extracted from every sample with Trizol reagent. Libraries were amplified in two PCR steps, with a second sample barcode and Illumina TruSeq adapters added in the second step. Sequencing of the libraries was done on an Illumina NovaSeq, producing 2 x 150 bp paired-end reads. The original methods were these. Demultiplexing of reads and collapsing into UMI-guided consensus sequences were performed with migec v1.2.7. With mixcr v2.1.11, UMI consensuses were aligned to TRA and TRB V and J templates and assembled into clonotypes. A clonotype was counted as expanded or contracted only if both edgeR and NoisET called the change significant, with noise models trained on biological replicates. edgeR calls used a false discovery rate-adjusted p below 0.01 and a log2 fold-change threshold of 1. PCA with hierarchical clustering of max-normalized trajectories of the 1000 most abundant clonotypes was used as exploratory dynamics analysis. Each responding clone was given a CD4 or CD8 phenotype based on the CD4+ and CD8+ repertoires, which had been sequenced separately. TCRdb itself trimmed the public reads at Q25 with fastp, ran MiXCR and retained productive beta chains. For every CDR3 protein sequence, its rows merge into one entry that carries the most common genes and DNA. The V and J calls follow TCRdb's processing rather than the paper's. This sample has 110,000 to 150,000 distinct CDR3 sequences in its table, and 13% to 15% of those were observed once. Of the sample, about 29% falls within the top ten clones.

This receptor chain uses TRBV6-2 or TRBV6-3 and TRBJ2-1; the junction holds 11 bases that match TRBD1. The TCR sequence derives from an adult woman who had mild COVID-19 (a few samples of this study predate the infection). The sample titles of this study are shuffled in the database, so cell type and time point are left out; the donor was told from shared clones. The sample taken for sequencing was PBMCs or a T cell subset sorted from them (not recorded which). The CDR3 region reads CASSYRDRGAYEQFF. The DNA reads as follows: TGTGCCAGCAGTTACCGGGACAGGGGGGCCTATGAGCAGTTCTTC.